The clone carrying this TCR beta chain was picked up many times. The protocol was immunoSEQ multiplex PCR, while the TCRdb copy is restricted to in-frame clones and leaves out a portion. Here the sample spans 110,000 or so clones, roughly 79% being singletons. The data were obtained in a study of control samples from healthy donors and cancer patients. The CDR3 consists of 14 residues. Trimming shortened V by 0 bases and J by 7 bases, and 13 bases separated the two germline ends. Germline CDR1 is SGHRS and CDR2 is YFSETQ. The receptor was derived from a man aged 18-30 years in good health. Sequences were obtained from blood. The J gene is TRBJ1-1, the V gene TRBV5-1; D is ambiguous. The CDR3 here is CASSLGWRDNEAFF. CDR3 DNA sequence: TGCGCCAGCAGCTTGGGATGGAGGGATAATGAAGCTTTCTTT.